This T cell receptor beta chain was identified in a study of response to subunit inactivated influenza vaccine. TCRdb independently ran MiXCR on the RT-PCR reads; one entry per CDR3 protein. Counted here are 550,000 to 600,000 distinct CDR3 sequences, approximately 10% occurring once; the ten biggest clones make up roughly 10%. Study outcomes and limitations: Seasonal influenza vaccination, on each occasion, was suggested by the authors to recruit few new T cells.

Germline-derived CDR1 and CDR2 are DFQATT and SNEGSKA (reference sequence). After removal of 0 bases from V and 8 bases from J, the junction contained 2 bases not matched to a gene. The CDR3 runs 13 residues. This clonotype was recorded a few times. Its antigen is unknown. The input for sequencing was PBMCs from blood, taken on the day of vaccination. The receptor's source is a man in his fifties who received an inactivated influenza vaccine. V is TRBV20-1 and J is TRBJ2-4; 9 nucleotides line up with TRBD1. The CDR3 here is CSARETGGDIQYF. CDR3 DNA sequence: TGCAGTGCTAGAGAGACAGGGGGGGACATTCAGTACTTC.